Listed below are T cell receptor beta chains from one sample, sequenced in a study of Graves' ophthalmopathy and Graves' hyperthyroidism. TCRdb passed the multiplex PCR reads through MiXCR, listing each CDR3 protein once. The table lists hundreds of thousands of distinct CDR3 sequences, just over 40% of them singletons. Sequencing was carried out using peripheral blood. These receptors originate from an adult man with Graves' ophthalmopathy. CDR3s include the opening cysteine and the closing phenylalanine or tryptophan. A D gene is named only where the DNA matches it firmly. Clone sizes are given selectively: once, few, many, or a class where the clone is expanded.

J	V	size	D	CDR3	DNA
TRBJ2-2	TRBV11-2	.	.	CASSLAGQNNGELFF	TGTGCCAGCAGCTTAGCAGGACAGAACAACGGGGAGCTGTTTTTT
TRBJ2-7	TRBV20-1	many	.	CSARGYLGEQYF	TGCAGTGCTAGGGGTTATCTCGGCGAGCAGTACTTC
TRBJ2-5	TRBV29-1	many	.	CSVGTTQETQYF	TGCAGCGTTGGGACTACCCAAGAGACCCAGTACTTC
TRBJ2-1	TRBV5-6	once	TRBD2	CASSLDGGAYNEQFF	TGTGCCAGCAGCTTGGACGGGGGGGCCTACAATGAGCAGTTCTTC
TRBJ2-7	TRBV7-9	many	TRBD1	CASSRQGDYEQYF	TGTGCCAGCAGTCGACAGGGGGATTACGAGCAGTACTTC
TRBJ1-6	TRBV7-9	many	TRBD1	CASSKRQGGDSPLHF	TGTGCCAGCAGCAAACGACAGGGGGGTGATTCACCCCTCCACTTT
TRBJ2-3	TRBV7-9	.	TRBD2	CASSPRTSRPDTQYF	TGTGCCAGCAGCCCCCGGACTAGCAGGCCAGATACGCAGTATTTT
TRBJ1-1	TRBV19	many	.	CASSIRRALPTEAFF	TGTGCCAGTAGTATCCGACGGGCGTTGCCCACTGAAGCTTTCTTT
TRBJ2-5	TRBV15	.	.	CATSRLPGSAGETQYF	TGTGCCACCAGCAGACTCCCGGGATCAGCGGGTGAGACCCAGTACTTC
TRBJ1-2	TRBV7-9	.	.	CASSLTGGGLAYGCTF	TGTGCCAGCAGCTTAACGGGTGGAGGACTGGCCTATGGCTGCACCTTC
TRBJ1-6	TRBV7-9	.	.	CADSLTGSWDNSPLHF	TGTGCCGACAGCTTAACAGGGTCGTGGGATAATTCACCCCTCCACTTT
TRBJ2-7	TRBV6-6	.	.	CASSLGSTRRDEQYF	TGTGCCAGCAGTTTAGGGTCTACCAGAAGGGACGAGCAGTACTTC
TRBJ1-5	TRBV7-9	.	.	CASSREGVQPQHF	TGTGCCAGCAGCCGGGAGGGGGTTCAGCCCCAGCATTTT
TRBJ2-7	TRBV5-4	.	TRBD2	CANSVGLAGSYEQYF	TGTGCCAACAGTGTGGGACTAGCGGGATCCTACGAGCAGTACTTC
TRBJ1-5	TRBV12-3/TRBV12-4	.	.	CASSPTGRGQPQHF	TGTGCCAGCAGTCCTACAGGGAGGGGTCAGCCCCAGCATTTT
TRBJ2-1	TRBV24-1	.	.	CATSDWDMGNEQFF	TGTGCCACCAGTGATTGGGACATGGGGAATGAGCAGTTCTTC
TRBJ2-2	TRBV4-1	.	TRBD2	CASSQDGLAGALNTGELFF	TGCGCCAGCAGCCAAGACGGACTAGCGGGAGCCCTGAACACCGGGGAGCTGTTTTTT
TRBJ1-1	TRBV9	many	.	CASSGSTGFTEAFF	TGTGCCAGCAGCGGAAGCACAGGGTTCACTGAAGCTTTCTTT
TRBJ2-5	TRBV19	many	.	CATSEGTPQETQYF	TGTGCCACCTCTGAAGGAACACCGCAAGAGACCCAGTACTTC
TRBJ2-3	TRBV19	.	.	CASSKEGSTDTQYF	TGTGCCAGTAGTAAGGAGGGAAGCACAGATACGCAGTATTTT
TRBJ1-1	TRBV7-9	.	TRBD1	CASSWEGASLEAFF	TGCGCCAGCAGCTGGGAGGGGGCGAGCCTAGAAGCTTTCTTT
TRBJ2-7	TRBV2	few	TRBD1	CASSVNRGSYEQYF	TGTGCCAGCAGTGTAAACAGGGGGTCCTACGAGCAGTACTTC
TRBJ1-2	TRBV2	.	.	CASSGGRDGYTF	TGTGCCAGCAGTGGGGGGAGGGATGGCTACACCTTC
TRBJ1-5	TRBV10-3	.	TRBD1	CAIMGTGGNQPQHF	TGTGCCATCATGGGGACAGGTGGCAATCAGCCCCAGCATTTT
TRBJ2-7	TRBV7-8	.	.	CASSLAPDSISYEQYF	TGTGCCAGCAGCTTAGCTCCGGACTCGATCTCCTACGAGCAGTACTTC
TRBJ2-5	TRBV9	many	.	CASSAGGGGTQETQYF	TGTGCCAGCAGCGCTGGGGGCGGCGGAACGCAAGAGACCCAGTACTTC
TRBJ2-5	TRBV5-1	few	.	CASSSSRTAQETQYF	TGCGCCAGCAGCTCCTCACGGACAGCTCAAGAGACCCAGTACTTC
TRBJ1-1	TRBV11-2	many	.	CASSPRHRDAMNTEAFF	TGTGCCAGCAGCCCACGACATCGGGATGCCATGAACACTGAAGCTTTCTTT
TRBJ2-2	TRBV15	many	.	CATSRRQTATGELFF	TGTGCCACCAGCAGAAGACAGACTGCCACCGGGGAGCTGTTTTTT
TRBJ2-6	TRBV29-1	.	TRBD1	CSVEGQGAGANVLTF	TGCAGCGTTGAGGGGCAGGGGGCAGGGGCCAACGTCCTGACTTTC
TRBJ2-2	TRBV10-3	.	.	CAISEGVGARGELFF	TGTGCCATCAGTGAGGGGGTGGGAGCGAGAGGGGAGCTGTTTTTT
TRBJ2-7	TRBV7-6	.	TRBD2	CASSSRAGGPTYEQYF	TGTGCCAGCAGCTCCCGAGCGGGAGGGCCTACCTACGAGCAGTACTTC
TRBJ1-1	TRBV10-3	.	.	CASRDPQDAEAFF	TGTGCCTCCAGGGACCCCCAGGACGCTGAAGCTTTCTTT
TRBJ2-7	TRBV5-5	.	TRBD1	CASSLTGTVSEQYF	TGTGCCAGCAGCTTAACAGGGACAGTCTCCGAGCAGTACTTC
TRBJ1-1	TRBV24-1	many	.	CATSDSGRMNTEAFF	TGTGCCACCAGTGATTCGGGACGGATGAACACTGAAGCTTTCTTT
TRBJ1-1	TRBV24-1	many	.	CATSESTGTTEAFF	TGTGCCACCAGTGAATCTACCGGGACAACTGAAGCTTTCTTT
TRBJ1-5	TRBV2	.	.	CASSESGFQPQHF	TGTGCCAGCAGTGAATCAGGGTTTCAGCCCCAGCATTTT
TRBJ2-2	TRBV6-6	few	.	CASRDRDKNTGELFF	TGTGCCAGCAGGGACCGGGACAAAAACACCGGGGAGCTGTTTTTT
TRBJ1-2	TRBV9	.	.	CASSVGGREYGYTF	TGTGCCAGCAGCGTAGGAGGCAGGGAGTACGGCTACACCTTC
TRBJ1-5	TRBV6-6	few	.	CASSGEYSNQPQHF	TGTGCCAGCAGTGGGGAATATAGCAATCAGCCCCAGCATTTT
TRBJ1-5	TRBV19	many	.	CASSIRFGIQPQHF	TGTGCCAGTAGTATTCGTTTTGGGATACAGCCCCAGCATTTT
TRBJ2-2	TRBV7-6	.	.	CASSPPHDPAVTGELFF	TGTGCCAGCAGCCCGCCCCATGATCCCGCTGTAACCGGGGAGCTGTTTTTT
TRBJ1-5	TRBV19	many	TRBD1	CASSLQGARQPQHF	TGTGCCAGTAGTTTACAGGGGGCGCGGCAGCCCCAGCATTTT
TRBJ1-5	TRBV5-1	once	.	CASSLLAGQPQHF	TGCGCCAGCAGCTTATTAGCGGGGCAGCCCCAGCATTTT
TRBJ1-2	TRBV27	.	TRBD1	CASRISGTGTGYGYTF	TGTGCCAGCAGGATTTCCGGGACAGGGACCGGCTATGGCTACACCTTC
TRBJ2-5	TRBV29-1	many	.	CSVPRGETQYF	TGCAGCGTTCCTCGGGGGGAGACCCAGTACTTC
TRBJ1-6	TRBV9	many	.	CASSEGVLNSPLHF	TGTGCCAGCAGCGAGGGGGTTCTGAATTCACCCCTCCACTTT
TRBJ2-7	TRBV30	.	TRBD1	CAWSVGDRYYEQYF	TGTGCCTGGAGTGTAGGGGACAGATACTACGAGCAGTACTTC
TRBJ2-2	TRBV7-9	.	.	CASSQSRTNTGELFF	TGTGCCAGCAGCCAAAGCCGGACGAACACCGGGGAGCTGTTTTTT
TRBJ2-7	TRBV7-9	.	.	CASSQVISPVYEQYF	TGTGCCAGCAGCCAAGTGATTAGCCCCGTCTACGAGCAGTACTTC